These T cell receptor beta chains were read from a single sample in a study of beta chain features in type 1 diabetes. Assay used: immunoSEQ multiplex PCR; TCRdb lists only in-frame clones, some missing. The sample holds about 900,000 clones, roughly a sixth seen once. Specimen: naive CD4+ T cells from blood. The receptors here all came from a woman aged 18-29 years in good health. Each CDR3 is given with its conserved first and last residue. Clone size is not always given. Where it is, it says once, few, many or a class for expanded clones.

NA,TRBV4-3,CASSQDGTSGYNEQFF
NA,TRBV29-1,CSVVQVSEQYF
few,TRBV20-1,CSARVYGEQYF
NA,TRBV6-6,CASSYGTGGAKNIQYF
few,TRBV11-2,CASSLGLNYGYTF
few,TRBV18,CASLFAENTEAFF
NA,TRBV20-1,CSATGLGAFF
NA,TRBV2,CASYGVSSYNEQFF
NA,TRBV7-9,CASSLGTGLAEETQYF
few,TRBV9,CASRLGLARRAPMGSNEQFF
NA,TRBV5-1,CASSSGGRANYGYTF
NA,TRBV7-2,CASSASPYEQYF
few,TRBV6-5,CASSYLGLGQEETQYF
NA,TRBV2,CASGRTSNEQFF
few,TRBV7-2,CASSLAGQSTYGYTF
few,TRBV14,CASSSRGLYGYTF
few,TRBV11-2,CASSTGQLESGANVLTF
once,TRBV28,CASSSPAGGYTF
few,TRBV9,CASSVDEGYYEQYF
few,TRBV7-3,CASSFQGSIYEQYF
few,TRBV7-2,CASKRNRASNTGELFF
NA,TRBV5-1,CASSLGQVSYNEQFF
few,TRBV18,CASLAYSTDTQYF